These T cell receptor beta chains were read from a single sample in a study of blood T cells in healthy people across ages. MiXCR was run by TCRdb on the 5' RACE reads, yielding one entry per CDR3 protein. Found here are hundreds of thousands of distinct CDR3 sequences, approximately 43% of them singletons; the top ten hold 20% to 25%. Sequencing was performed on blood. All receptors come from a woman aged 55 to 70 in good health. CDR3s include the opening cysteine and the closing phenylalanine or tryptophan. The D gene is left open where the match is weak. Some rows mark clone size as missing; the rest say once, few, many or name a class of expanded clone.

CASSDRNSNQPQHF | TGTGCCAGCAGCGACAGGAATAGCAATCAGCCCCAGCATTTT | TRBJ1-5 | . | . | 14 | TRBV7-2
CASSRTGVGYGYTF | TGTGCCAGCAGCCGGACAGGGGTCGGCTATGGCTACACCTTC | TRBJ1-2 | . | TRBD1 | 14 | TRBV14
CASSASTGELFF | TGTGCCAGCAGTGCTAGTACCGGGGAGCTGTTTTTT | TRBJ2-2 | . | . | 12 | TRBV12-3/TRBV12-4
CASSSSRGMEETQYF | TGTGCCAGCAGCTCCTCACGGGGGATGGAGGAGACCCAGTACTTC | TRBJ2-5 | . | . | 15 | TRBV7-9
CASSYSGLGVSGSPLHF | TGTGCCAGCAGTTACTCGGGGTTGGGGGTCAGTGGTTCACCCCTCCACTTT | TRBJ1-6 | . | . | 17 | TRBV6-5
CASSVASLAGGTDTRYF | TGTGCCAGCAGCGTAGCGAGCCTAGCGGGGGGGACAGATACGCGGTATTTT | TRBJ2-3 | . | TRBD2 | 17 | TRBV9
CSATDSNSYEQFF | TGCAGTGCTACCGACTCGAACTCCTACGAGCAGTTCTTC | TRBJ2-1 | . | . | 13 | TRBV20-1
CAGSLPEDMQYF | TGCGCCGGCAGCTTGCCAGAAGATATGCAGTATTTT | TRBJ2-3 | . | . | 12 | TRBV5-1
CASSQELAGAVTQYF | TGTGCCAGCAGCCAAGAACTAGCGGGAGCGGTGACCCAGTACTTC | TRBJ2-5 | . | TRBD2 | 15 | TRBV14
CASSLEGTPKSSYNEQFF | TGTGCCAGCAGCTTAGAGGGGACCCCAAAGAGCTCCTACAATGAGCAGTTCTTC | TRBJ2-1 | . | . | 18 | TRBV11-2
CASRVGLAGNNEQYF | TGTGCCAGCAGAGTGGGACTAGCGGGAAACAATGAGCAGTACTTC | TRBJ2-7 | once | TRBD2 | 15 | TRBV12-3/TRBV12-4
CASSRRSQEDTQYF | TGTGCCAGCTCACGTCGTTCCCAAGAAGATACGCAGTATTTT | TRBJ2-3 | . | . | 14 | TRBV18
CSVQGQGSRTQYF | TGCAGCGTTCAGGGACAGGGGAGTAGAACCCAGTACTTC | TRBJ2-5 | . | TRBD1 | 13 | TRBV29-1
CASSLVGGREHEQFF | TGTGCCAGCAGCTTAGTTGGGGGGCGCGAGCACGAGCAGTTCTTC | TRBJ2-1 | . | . | 15 | TRBV7-2
CATQLAGSETQYF | TGTGCCACCCAACTAGCGGGATCAGAGACCCAGTACTTC | TRBJ2-5 | few | TRBD2 | 13 | TRBV24-1
CASSTREQCLAKNIQYF | TGTGCCAGCAGCACAAGAGAACAGTGCTTAGCCAAAAACATTCAGTACTTC | TRBJ2-4 | . | . | 17 | TRBV21-1
CASSARPYEQYF | TGTGCCAGCTCCGCACGACCCTACGAGCAGTACTTC | TRBJ2-7 | . | . | 12 | TRBV18
CASSYLGGRVKNIQYF | TGCGCCAGCAGCTACTTGGGAGGACGCGTCAAAAACATTCAGTACTTC | TRBJ2-4 | few | . | 16 | TRBV5-1
CASTPGTESYNEQFF | TGTGCCAGCACCCCCGGGACAGAATCCTACAATGAGCAGTTCTTC | TRBJ2-1 | many | TRBD1 | 15 | TRBV6-6
CSAVRTSGEPYEQYF | TGCAGTGCTGTAAGGACTAGCGGGGAACCCTACGAGCAGTACTTC | TRBJ2-7 | once | TRBD2 | 15 | TRBV20-1
CSGQGAGETQYF | TGCAGCGGACAGGGGGCTGGGGAGACCCAGTACTTC | TRBJ2-5 | . | TRBD1 | 12 | TRBV20-1
CASSKAQGTGASTDTQYF | TGTGCCAGCAGCAAAGCCCAGGGGACAGGGGCTAGCACAGATACGCAGTATTTT | TRBJ2-3 | few | TRBD1 | 18 | TRBV6-1
CASSLGLGSYNEQFF | TGTGCCAGCAGCCTGGGACTGGGGTCCTACAATGAGCAGTTCTTC | TRBJ2-1 | many | . | 15 | TRBV27
CASSIKREAGETQYF | TGTGCCAGTAGTATAAAGCGGGAGGCCGGTGAGACCCAGTACTTC | TRBJ2-5 | few | TRBD2 | 15 | TRBV19
CSARGLAEGTDTQYF | TGCAGTGCAAGGGGACTAGCGGAGGGCACAGATACGCAGTATTTT | TRBJ2-3 | few | TRBD2 | 15 | TRBV20-1
CASSGGGNEETQYF | TGTGCCAGCAGCGGCGGGGGAAACGAAGAGACCCAGTACTTC | TRBJ2-5 | . | TRBD2 | 14 | TRBV12-3/TRBV12-4
CAISGLNTGGRYNEQYF | TGTGCCATCAGTGGGCTCAATACAGGGGGTCGATACAATGAGCAGTACTTC | TRBJ2-5 | . | TRBD1 | 17 | TRBV10-3
CASSLMAGEGGCTF | TGTGCCAGCAGCTTAATGGCAGGGGAGGGTGGCTGCACCTTC | TRBJ1-2 | . | . | 14 | TRBV7-3
CSAPTPGRYEQYF | TGCAGTGCCCCGACACCCGGACGCTACGAGCAGTACTTC | TRBJ2-7 | few | . | 13 | TRBV20-1
CASRGQGGFYGYNEQFF | TGTGCCAGCAGGGGACAGGGGGGTTTTTATGGCTACAATGAGCAGTTCTTC | TRBJ2-1 | . | TRBD1 | 17 | TRBV7-9
CSAIPGQRSTDTQYF | TGCAGTGCCATTCCGGGACAGAGGTCCACAGATACGCAGTATTTT | TRBJ2-3 | . | TRBD1 | 15 | TRBV20-1
CASSLNGLRQETQYF | TGTGCCAGCAGTTTAAATGGACTGCGCCAAGAGACCCAGTACTTC | TRBJ2-5 | . | . | 15 | TRBV28
CASSPSLTNQPQHF | TGTGCCAGCTCACCCAGCTTGACCAATCAGCCCCAGCATTTT | TRBJ1-5 | . | . | 14 | TRBV18
CASSLMFETQYF | TGTGCCAGCAGCTTAATGTTCGAGACCCAGTACTTC | TRBJ2-5 | . | . | 12 | TRBV7-2
CASSLDGTANQPQHF | TGCGCCAGCAGCTTGGACGGGACAGCCAATCAGCCCCAGCATTTT | TRBJ1-5 | . | TRBD1 | 15 | TRBV5-1
CSVEGAPGDEKLFF | TGCAGCGTTGAAGGGGCTCCGGGGGATGAAAAACTGTTTTTT | TRBJ1-4 | few | . | 14 | TRBV29-1
CASSSSTGPGYGYTF | TGTGCCAGCAGCTCATCCACCGGGCCCGGATATGGCTACACCTTC | TRBJ1-2 | . | . | 15 | TRBV7-2
CSAVTSGIREAQYF | TGCAGTGCGGTTACTAGCGGGATACGGGAGGCGCAGTACTTC | TRBJ2-5 | . | TRBD2 | 14 | TRBV20-1
CSAHPGTGRAANYGYTF | TGCAGTGCTCACCCCGGGACAGGGAGGGCAGCTAACTATGGCTACACCTTC | TRBJ1-2 | . | TRBD1 | 17 | TRBV20-1
CAISESGTGSHSNQPQHF | TGTGCCATCAGCGAATCGGGGACAGGCTCTCATAGCAATCAGCCCCAGCATTTT | TRBJ1-5 | . | TRBD1 | 18 | TRBV10-3
CSASGQTLSYSPLHF | TGCAGTGCTAGTGGGCAGACCCTTAGTTATTCACCCCTCCACTTT | TRBJ1-6 | few | . | 15 | TRBV20-1
CASSYGTRNTEAFF | TGTGCCAGCAGTTACGGGACAAGAAACACTGAAGCTTTCTTT | TRBJ1-1 | . | . | 14 | TRBV6-2/TRBV6-3
CSARDPRRDRFFSPLHF | TGCAGTGCTAGAGATCCCAGGCGGGACAGGTTCTTTTCACCCCTCCACTTT | TRBJ1-6 | . | TRBD1 | 17 | TRBV20-1
CASSRDRVDGYTF | TGTGCCAGCAGCCGCGACAGAGTTGATGGCTACACCTTC | TRBJ1-2 | many | . | 13 | TRBV6-6
CASSPTSGYSYNEQFF | TGTGCCAGCAGCCCTACTAGCGGGTATTCCTACAATGAGCAGTTCTTC | TRBJ2-1 | few | TRBD2 | 16 | TRBV4-2
CASSQERRNTYEQYF | TGTGCCAGCAGCCAAGAGAGGCGGAATACCTACGAGCAGTACTTC | TRBJ2-7 | . | . | 15 | TRBV4-2
CASSLGWRSSEQFF | TGTGCCAGCAGCTTAGGTTGGCGGAGCAGTGAGCAGTTCTTC | TRBJ2-1 | . | . | 14 | TRBV11-3
CSVEPLRRTEAFF | TGCAGCGTTGAACCGCTGCGAAGAACTGAAGCTTTCTTT | TRBJ1-1 | . | . | 13 | TRBV29-1
CATKREGRGEQYF | TGTGCCACCAAGCGGGAGGGGAGAGGCGAGCAGTACTTC | TRBJ2-7 | few | TRBD2 | 13 | TRBV28
CASQEERNEKLFF | TGTGCCTCCCAGGAAGAACGAAATGAAAAACTGTTTTTT | TRBJ1-4 | . | . | 13 | TRBV10-3
CASEDRVNTEAFF | TGTGCCTCCGAGGACAGGGTGAACACTGAAGCTTTCTTT | TRBJ1-1 | . | TRBD1 | 13 | TRBV19
CASSLMFGRGLEETQYF | TGTGCCAGCAGCTTAATGTTCGGCAGGGGGCTCGAGGAGACCCAGTACTTC | TRBJ2-5 | many | TRBD1 | 17 | TRBV7-2
CSARDPWTSTNEQFF | TGCAGTGCTAGAGACCCTTGGACTAGTACCAATGAGCAGTTCTTC | TRBJ2-1 | . | TRBD2 | 15 | TRBV20-1